This TCR beta chain was identified during a study of blood T cells in healthy people across ages. Per-sample PBMC isolation yielded at least 7 million cells. Extraction yielded at least 6 micrograms of total RNA per sample. Germline CDR1 is SGHKS and CDR2 is YYEKEE (reference sequence). The CDR3 is 12 amino acids. A second PCR of about 6 to 11 cycles used a sample-barcoded 5' primer and a J-beta primer mix. TCRdb ran MiXCR on the 5' RACE reads and lists one entry per CDR3 protein. Of under 800,000 distinct CDR3 sequences detected, under 25% appear once; the ten largest clones hold roughly 3.6%. About this clonotype: Its antigen is not known.

Study-wide results and caveats: In the absence of known donor CMV status, changes in expanded clonotypes were possibly confounded. Among long-lived donors, naive CD4+ cells were more numerous and diversity higher than in aged donors.

The TCR was taken from a man in his 70s in good health. Sample: blood. V is TRBV5-5 and J is TRBJ2-5; unclear D gene. The last part of the DNA fits TRBJ2-7 better; the J call may be wrong. In DNA, the CDR3 is TGTGCCAGCAGCTTGGCCTTGGACGAGCAGTACTTC. The encoded protein is CASSLALDEQYF.